The 17 T cell receptor beta chains below were found in one sample sequenced in a study of blood T cell repertoires in COVID-19 (dated by TCRdb to about 2020). The library was built by means of the immunoSEQ multiplex PCR assay. TCRdb took over this immuneACCESS table, retaining in-frame rearrangements with V and J assigned. Such tables are incomplete; in checked studies, under half of the missing clones stem from an unresolved V gene, and the remainder is unexplained. This sample comprises about 120,000 clones, about 87% of them detected only once. The ten largest clonotypes hold roughly 29% of the sample. The sequencing input was peripheral blood. Source of these receptors: a woman in her seventies with acute or convalescent COVID-19.

This clone appeared a single time. The chain has TRBV5-1 and TRBJ1-4; 9 bases align to TRBD1. The CDR3 is 15 residues long. Germline CDR1 and CDR2: SGHRS and YFSETQ. J was trimmed by 7 bases and V by 2 bases; bases with no gene match: 6. The CDR3 DNA follows: TGCGCCAGCAGCTTACAGGGGGCTGTTGGTGAAAAACTGTTTTTT. As protein: CASSLQGAVGEKLFF.

V gene TRBV10-1 combines with J gene TRBJ2-2; possible D gene TRBD1, 6 bases. This CDR3 region has 13 residues. The germline CDR1 and CDR2 sequences are WNHNN and SYGVQD (reference sequence). V was cut by 10 bases and J by 7 bases, with 16 bases left in between. For the CDR3, the DNA is TGCGCCACTCAACAGGGTGGGCACGGGGAGCTGTTTTTT. Its translation: CATQQGGHGELFF.

The V call is TRBV12-3 or TRBV12-4, the J call TRBJ1-2; weak D call: TRBD1 (5 bases). The CDR3 has 13 residues. V was cut by 2 bases and J by 4 bases, with 8 bases left in between. This chain's CDR3 is CASSLRQFYGYTF. DNA of the CDR3: TGTGCCAGCAGTTTACGACAGTTCTATGGCTACACCTTC.

This chain links TRBV11-1 with TRBJ2-3, with 7 nucleotides matching TRBD1. Germline V gene sequence: CDR1 SGHAT, CDR2 FQDESV (reference sequence). Trimming took 3 bases from V and 0 from J; bases not matched to a gene: 0. CDR3 length: 14 amino acids. CDR3 DNA sequence: TGTGCCAGCAGCTTGGACAGGAGCACAGATACGCAGTATTTT. This sequence encodes CASSLDRSTDTQYF.

The J gene is TRBJ1-1, the V gene TRBV7-9; 9 bases line up with TRBD1. The ends lost 3 bases at V and 3 bases at J; junction bases unmatched: 5. There are 15 residues in the CDR3. Per germline, CDR1 SEHNR and CDR2 FQNEAQ (reference sequence). The CDR3 loop is CASSFSQGADTEAFF. CDR3 DNA sequence: TGTGCCAGCAGCTTCTCACAGGGGGCCGACACTGAAGCTTTCTTT.

This chain links TRBV6-5 with TRBJ1-1; D possibly corresponds to TRBD1 (5 bases). CDR3 length: 12 amino acids. Trimming left V 3 bases short and J 5 bases short, with 7 bases between. CDR1 is MNHEY and CDR2 is SVGAGI in the germline V gene. The CDR3 DNA reads TGTGCCAGCAGTTATGGGGGGACTGAAGCTTTCTTT. It yields the protein CASSYGGTEAFF.

The chain recombines TRBV28 with TRBJ2-7; TRBD1 is a possible D gene (5 bases). Per germline, CDR1 MDHEN and CDR2 SYDVKM. V was trimmed by 2 bases and J by 5 bases, leaving 16 bases between them. The CDR3 contains 15 residues. In DNA, the CDR3 is TGTGCCAGCAGTTTACCCACAGGATTCAGCCACGAGCAGTACTTC. Translating gives CASSLPTGFSHEQYF.

V and J are TRBV9 and TRBJ2-3, with D perhaps matching TRBD1 (5 bases). V dropped 4 bases and J dropped 4 bases, with 7 bases sitting between them. The CDR3 length is 12 residues. CDR1 is SGDLS, CDR2 YYNGEE, per germline. The CDR3 protein is CASSSQADTQYF. For the CDR3, the DNA is TGTGCCAGCAGCTCACAGGCAGATACGCAGTATTTT.

The chain combines TRBV6-5 with TRBJ2-1, with a tentative D call TRBD1 (6 bases). Germline V lookup: CDR1 MNHEY, CDR2 SVGAGI. Trimming stripped 5 bases from V and 7 bases from J, with 18 bases between. The CDR3 is made up of 15 amino acids. The CDR3 DNA reads as TGTGCCAGCAGTCCTTTTTTGGGGGCCAATAATGAGCAGTTCTTC. It encodes CASSPFLGANNEQFF.

The rearrangement joins TRBV9 to TRBJ1-2; no firm D call. V lost 0 bases to trimming and J lost 8 bases, with 14 bases between them. Germline CDR1 is SGDLS and CDR2 is YYNGEE. The CDR3 covers 14 residues. The CDR3 coding sequence is TGTGCCAGCAGCGTAGAGGTTGGATCGGGGGGCTACACCTTC. Its translation: CASSVEVGSGGYTF.

This clone appeared once. This chain joins TRBV19 and TRBJ2-5, with a tentative D call TRBD2 (6 bases). Germline V lookup: CDR1 LNHDA, CDR2 SQIVND (reference sequence). V shed 2 bases and J shed 7 bases, with 11 bases lying between them. The CDR3 has 13 amino acids. The CDR3 DNA follows: TGTGCCAGTAGTATAACCCCCGGGGGGACCCAGTACTTC. Translating gives CASSITPGGTQYF.

This clone was detected only once. This sequence joins TRBV5-1 and TRBJ1-2; D gene ambiguous. CDR3 length equals 15 residues. Germline V lookup: CDR1 SGHRS, CDR2 YFSETQ. Deletions cut 4 bases from V and 0 bases from J, with 13 bases between. The CDR3 DNA follows: TGCGCCAGCAGCCGCGGGGTCGCGGCTAACTATGGCTACACCTTC. Encoded protein: CASSRGVAANYGYTF.

This rearrangement joins TRBV5-4 to TRBJ1-2, with a weak D call TRBD1 (5 bases). The V gene lost 2 bases and the J gene lost 6 bases, with 11 bases spanning the gap. Germline CDR1 reads SGHNT; CDR2 reads YYREEE (reference sequence). The CDR3 runs to 13 residues. DNA of the CDR3: TGTGCCAGCAGCTTCTCAGGGTTGGATGGCTACACCTTC. It is translated as CASSFSGLDGYTF.

The gene calls are TRBV7-9 and TRBJ1-4; tentatively, D is TRBD1 (6 bases). Per germline, CDR1 SEHNR and CDR2 FQNEAQ (reference sequence). CDR3 length: 13 amino acids. V lost 5 bases and J lost 8, with 12 bases in between. The CDR3 loop is CASSRGQPEKLFF. Here the CDR3 DNA reads TGTGCCAGCAGCAGGGGACAACCGGAAAAACTGTTTTTT.

This chain links TRBV5-5 with TRBJ2-7; 11 bases are a match to TRBD1. Unmatched junction bases numbered 2, after V lost 1 base and J lost 2 bases. Germline V gene data show CDR1 as SGHKS and CDR2 as YYEKEE (reference sequence). This CDR3 contains 15 residues. The CDR3 loop reads CASSLRGQGAYEQYF. The CDR3 bases are TGTGCCAGCAGCTTGAGGGGACAGGGGGCCTACGAGCAGTACTTC.

This clone was detected once. The genes are TRBV28 and TRBJ2-5; 15 nucleotides agree with TRBD2. The CDR3 sequence is 16 residues long. Germline lookup yields CDR1 MDHEN and CDR2 SYDVKM. V gave up 6 bases and J gave up 5 bases; unmatched junction bases: 7. The CDR3 nucleotides are TGTGCCAGCAGGTGGACTAGCGGGGGGGCCGGCGAGACCCAGTACTTC. It specifies CASRWTSGGAGETQYF. Drawing the rest from reference TRBV28 and TRBJ2-5, the complete variable domain is DVKVTQSSRYLVKRTGEKVFLECVQDMDHENMFWYRQDPGLGLRLIYFSYDVKMKEKGDIPEGYSVSREKKERFSLILESASTNQTSMYLCASRWTSGGAGETQYFGPGTRLLVL.

This sequence joins TRBV3-1 (or the pseudogene TRBV3-2) and TRBJ2-1, with TRBD1 identical over 7 bases. V lost 2 bases and J lost 1; bases outside the gene matches: 5. The CDR3 consists of 16 residues. Looked up from germline, CDR1 is LGHDT and CDR2 is YNNKEL (reference sequence). The CDR3 reads CASSQPPGQSYNEQFF. The CDR3 region has the DNA TGTGCCAGCAGCCAACCACCGGGACAGTCCTACAATGAGCAGTTCTTC.